This TCR beta chain was captured by sequencing in a study of breast tumors, draining lymph nodes, adjacent tissues (dated by TCRdb to the mid-2010s). Regarding the research as a whole: Breast cancer patients provided tumor, adjacent nontumor tissue and axillary lymph nodes, and the study compared the TCR beta repertoires across these three sources. The study aimed to assess the relationships and possible T-cell exchange between tumor, surrounding tissue and draining lymph node repertoires in human breast cancer.

What the work shows at the level of the full study, not this receptor alone: The study presented the conclusion that tumor T cells originate in lymph nodes as consistent with a hypothesis, not as something directly demonstrated. The data were considered consistent with most tumor T cells being derived from the lymph node and subsequently expanding within tumor tissue. Tumor T-cell repertoires showed less diversity than lymph node repertoires and more diversity than nontumor tissue repertoires, and tumor T-cell repertoires showed preferential V and J gene usage. Tumor and nontumor tissue repertoires were significantly more similar in luminal-like than in basal-like breast cancer.

The lymph node samples were taken from the axillary draining lymph nodes of breast cancer patients. The run used an Illumina HiSeq 2000. TCR beta chain libraries were generated by multiplex PCR amplification. High-throughput sequencing was used to analyze the amplified TCR beta chain products. In TCRdb, the public reads were trimmed at Q25 with fastp and aligned with MiXCR, with productive beta chains retained. Entries that share a CDR3 protein sequence are merged under the most common genes and DNA. This sample lists fewer than 250,000 distinct CDR3 sequences; about 30% were detected once. The biggest ten clones account for around 1.4% of the sample. From the cysteine through the phenylalanine, the CDR3 covers 15 amino acids. The DNA shown is the 45-base CDR3, in frame from base 1. Looking up the germline V gene yields CDR1 SNHLY and CDR2 FYNNEI. V and J are trimmed by 5 bases and 0 bases, and the gene matches miss 5 bases of the junction.

In the case of this clonotype: This clone's antigen is unknown. Base qualities were left out, and no much larger clone turns up one base away.

Sequenced material: axillary lymph node tissue. The origin of this receptor is a female donor with breast cancer. Some clones in this sample may be carry-over from other donors' samples. This sequence uses TRBV2 and TRBJ2-5, with 8 bases matching TRBD2. This receptor has the CDR3 CASSTAGGNQETQYF. The DNA reads TGTGCCAGCAGTACCGCGGGAGGAAACCAAGAGACCCAGTACTTC.